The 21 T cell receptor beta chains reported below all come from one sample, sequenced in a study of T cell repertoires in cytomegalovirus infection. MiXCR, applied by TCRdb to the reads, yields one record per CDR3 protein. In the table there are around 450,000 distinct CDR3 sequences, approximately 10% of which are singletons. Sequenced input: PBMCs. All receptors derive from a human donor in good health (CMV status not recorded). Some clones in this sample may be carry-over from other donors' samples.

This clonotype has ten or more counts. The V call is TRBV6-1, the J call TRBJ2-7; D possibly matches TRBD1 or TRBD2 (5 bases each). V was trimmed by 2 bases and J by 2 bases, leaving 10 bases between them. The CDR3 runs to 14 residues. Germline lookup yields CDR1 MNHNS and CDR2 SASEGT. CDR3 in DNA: TGTGCCAGCAGTGAACATGGGGGAACCTACGAGCAGTACTTC. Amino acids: CASSEHGGTYEQYF.

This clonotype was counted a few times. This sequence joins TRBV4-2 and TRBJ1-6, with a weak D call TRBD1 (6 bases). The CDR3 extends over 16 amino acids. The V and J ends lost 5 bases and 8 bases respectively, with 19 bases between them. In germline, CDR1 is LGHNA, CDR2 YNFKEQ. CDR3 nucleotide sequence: TGTGCCAGCAGCACCCGGACAGTTTCCTCGGATTCACCCCTCCACTTT. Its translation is CASSTRTVSSDSPLHF.

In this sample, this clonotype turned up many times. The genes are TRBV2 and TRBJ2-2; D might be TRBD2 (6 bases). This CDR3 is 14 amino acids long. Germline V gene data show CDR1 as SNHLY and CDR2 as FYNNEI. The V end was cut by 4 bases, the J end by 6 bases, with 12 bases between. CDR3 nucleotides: TGTGCCAGCAGTGGATTCGGGGAGGCCGGGGAGCTGTTTTTT. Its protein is CASSGFGEAGELFF.

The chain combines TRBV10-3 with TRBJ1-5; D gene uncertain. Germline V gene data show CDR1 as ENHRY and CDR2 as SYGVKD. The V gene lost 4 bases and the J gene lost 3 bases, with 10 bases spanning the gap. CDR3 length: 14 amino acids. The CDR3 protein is CAISGPGINQPQHF. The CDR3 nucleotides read TGTGCCATCAGTGGGCCCGGGATCAATCAGCCCCAGCATTTT.

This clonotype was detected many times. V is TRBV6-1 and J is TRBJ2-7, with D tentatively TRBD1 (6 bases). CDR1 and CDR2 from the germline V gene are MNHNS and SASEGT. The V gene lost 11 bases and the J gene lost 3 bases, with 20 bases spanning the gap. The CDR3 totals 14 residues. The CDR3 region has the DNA TGTGCCGGGACCCGCGACAGGAATAGCTACGAGCAGTACTTC. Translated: CAGTRDRNSYEQYF.

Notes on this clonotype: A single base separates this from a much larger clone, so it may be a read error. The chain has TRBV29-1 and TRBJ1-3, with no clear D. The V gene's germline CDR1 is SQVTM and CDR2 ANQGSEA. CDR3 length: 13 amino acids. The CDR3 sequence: CSVGDASGNTKYF. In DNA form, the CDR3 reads TGCAGCGTTGGTGACGCCTCTGGAAACACCAAATATTTT. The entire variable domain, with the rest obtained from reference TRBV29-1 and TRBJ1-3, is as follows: SAVISQKPSRDICQRGTSLTIQCQVDSQVTMMFWYRQQPGQSLTLIATANQGSEATYESGFVIDKFPISRPNLTFSTLTVSNMSPEDSSIYLCSVGDASGNTKYFGEGSWLTVV.

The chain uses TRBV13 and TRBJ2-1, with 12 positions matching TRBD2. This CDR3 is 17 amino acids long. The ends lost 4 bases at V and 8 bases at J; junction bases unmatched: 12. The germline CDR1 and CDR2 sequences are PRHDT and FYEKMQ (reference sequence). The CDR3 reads CASSYAATSGGGDEQFF. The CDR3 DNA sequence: TGTGCCAGCAGCTACGCCGCGACTAGCGGGGGTGGGGATGAGCAGTTCTTC.

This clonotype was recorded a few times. In DNA, the CDR3 is TGTGCCAGCAGTTACGTACAGGGGGGAGGTTCACCCCTCCACTTT. This sequence encodes CASSYVQGGGSPLHF. The rearrangement uses TRBV6-5 and TRBJ1-6, with TRBD1 matching over 8 bases. V was clipped by 2 bases and J by 9 bases; unmatched bases: 6. Looked up from germline, CDR1 is MNHEY and CDR2 is SVGAGI. The CDR3 has 15 amino acids.

The CDR3 region has the DNA TGTGCCAGCAGTTTTGGAAGGGGGCCTGGTCAGCCCCAGCATTTT. This translates into CASSFGRGPGQPQHF. The chain combines TRBV12-3 or TRBV12-4 with TRBJ1-5; 7 bases agree with TRBD1. The CDR3 contains 15 residues. V gave up 3 bases and J gave up 6 bases; unmatched junction bases: 8.

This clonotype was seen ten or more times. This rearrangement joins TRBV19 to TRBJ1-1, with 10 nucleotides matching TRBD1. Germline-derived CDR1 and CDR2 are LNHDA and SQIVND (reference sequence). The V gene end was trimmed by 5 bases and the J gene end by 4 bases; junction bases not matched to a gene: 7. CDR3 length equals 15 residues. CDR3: CASSPTGTGVTEAFF. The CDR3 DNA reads TGTGCCAGTAGTCCGACCGGGACAGGGGTCACTGAAGCTTTCTTT. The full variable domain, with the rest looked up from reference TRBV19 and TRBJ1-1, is DGGITQSPKYLFRKEGQNVTLSCEQNLNHDAMYWYRQDPGQGLRLIYYSQIVNDFQKGDIAEGYSVSREKKESFPLTVTSAQKNPTAFYLCASSPTGTGVTEAFFGQGTRLTVV.

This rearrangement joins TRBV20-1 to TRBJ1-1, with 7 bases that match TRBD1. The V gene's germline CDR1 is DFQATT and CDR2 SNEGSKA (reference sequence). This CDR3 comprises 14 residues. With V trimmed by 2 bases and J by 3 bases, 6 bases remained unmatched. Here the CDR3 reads CSARRDSGYTEAFF. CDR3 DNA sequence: TGCAGTGCTAGACGGGACAGCGGGTACACTGAAGCTTTCTTT.

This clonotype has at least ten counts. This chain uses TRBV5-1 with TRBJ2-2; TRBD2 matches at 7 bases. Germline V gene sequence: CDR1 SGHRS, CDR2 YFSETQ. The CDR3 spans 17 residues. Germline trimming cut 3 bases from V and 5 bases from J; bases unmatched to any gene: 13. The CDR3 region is CASSSGTSAPGTGELFF. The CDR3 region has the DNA TGCGCCAGCAGCTCGGGAACTAGCGCCCCGGGGACCGGGGAGCTGTTTTTT.

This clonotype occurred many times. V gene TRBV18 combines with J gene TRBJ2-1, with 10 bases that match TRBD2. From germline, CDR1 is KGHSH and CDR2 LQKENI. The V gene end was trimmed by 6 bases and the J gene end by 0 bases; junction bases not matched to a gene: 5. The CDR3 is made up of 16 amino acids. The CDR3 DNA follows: TGTGCCAGCTCTCCTTCTAGCGGGAGCTCCTACAATGAGCAGTTCTTC. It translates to CASSPSSGSSYNEQFF.

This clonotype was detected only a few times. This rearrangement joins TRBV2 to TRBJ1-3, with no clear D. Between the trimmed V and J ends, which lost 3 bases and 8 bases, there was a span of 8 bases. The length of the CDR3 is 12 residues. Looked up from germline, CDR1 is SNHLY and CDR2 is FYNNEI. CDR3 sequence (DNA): TGTGCCAGCAGTGATAACCAGTACACCATATATTTT. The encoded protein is CASSDNQYTIYF.

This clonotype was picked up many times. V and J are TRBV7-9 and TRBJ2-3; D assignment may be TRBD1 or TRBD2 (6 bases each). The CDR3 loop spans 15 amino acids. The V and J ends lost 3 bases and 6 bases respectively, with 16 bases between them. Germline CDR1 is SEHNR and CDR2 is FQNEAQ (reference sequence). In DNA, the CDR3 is TGTGCCAGCAGCTTTACAGGGCTACTAGCCGATACGCAGTATTTT. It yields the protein CASSFTGLLADTQYF.

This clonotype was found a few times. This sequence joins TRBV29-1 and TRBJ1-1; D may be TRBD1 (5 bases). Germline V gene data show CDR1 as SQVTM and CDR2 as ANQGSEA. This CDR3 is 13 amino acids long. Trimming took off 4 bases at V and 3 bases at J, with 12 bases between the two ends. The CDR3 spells CSVGGQGYTEAFF. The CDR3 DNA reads TGCAGCGTTGGAGGGCAGGGCTACACTGAAGCTTTCTTT.

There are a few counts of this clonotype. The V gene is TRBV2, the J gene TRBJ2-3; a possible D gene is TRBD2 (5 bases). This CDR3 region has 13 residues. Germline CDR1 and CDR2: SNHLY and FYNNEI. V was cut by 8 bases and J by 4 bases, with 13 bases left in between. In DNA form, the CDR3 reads TGTGCCAGCGGACGGGGAACGGCAGATACGCAGTATTTT. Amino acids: CASGRGTADTQYF.

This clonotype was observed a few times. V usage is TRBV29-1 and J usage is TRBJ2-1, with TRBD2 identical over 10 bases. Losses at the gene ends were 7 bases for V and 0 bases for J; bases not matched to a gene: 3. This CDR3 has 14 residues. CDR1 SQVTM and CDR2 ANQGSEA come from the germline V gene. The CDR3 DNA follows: TGCAGCGGACTAGCGGGTGACTCCTACAATGAGCAGTTCTTC. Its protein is CSGLAGDSYNEQFF.

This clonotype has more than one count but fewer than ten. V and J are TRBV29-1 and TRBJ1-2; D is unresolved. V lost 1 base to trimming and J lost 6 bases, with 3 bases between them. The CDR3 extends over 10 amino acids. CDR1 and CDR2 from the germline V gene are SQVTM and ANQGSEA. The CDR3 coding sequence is TGCAGCGTTGAAGGGAATGGCTACACCTTC. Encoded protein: CSVEGNGYTF.

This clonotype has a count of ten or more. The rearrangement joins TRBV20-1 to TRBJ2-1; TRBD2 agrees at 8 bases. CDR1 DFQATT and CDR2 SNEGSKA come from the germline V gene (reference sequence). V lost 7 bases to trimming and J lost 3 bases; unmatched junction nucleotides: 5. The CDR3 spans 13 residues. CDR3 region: CSGTRGGYNEQFF. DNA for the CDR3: TGCAGTGGGACCCGGGGGGGCTACAATGAGCAGTTCTTC.

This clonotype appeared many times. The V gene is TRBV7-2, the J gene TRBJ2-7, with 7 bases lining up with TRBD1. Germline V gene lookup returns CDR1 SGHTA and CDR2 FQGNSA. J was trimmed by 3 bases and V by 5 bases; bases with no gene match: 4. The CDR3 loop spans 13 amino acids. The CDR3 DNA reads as TGTGCCAGCAGCACCGGACAGGTCTACGAGCAGTACTTC. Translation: CASSTGQVYEQYF. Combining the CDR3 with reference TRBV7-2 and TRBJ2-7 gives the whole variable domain GAGVSQSPSNKVTEKGKDVELRCDPISGHTALYWYRQSLGQGLEFLIYFQGNSAPDKSGLPSDRFSAERTGGSVSTLTIQRTQQEDSAVYLCASSTGQVYEQYFGPGTRLTVT.